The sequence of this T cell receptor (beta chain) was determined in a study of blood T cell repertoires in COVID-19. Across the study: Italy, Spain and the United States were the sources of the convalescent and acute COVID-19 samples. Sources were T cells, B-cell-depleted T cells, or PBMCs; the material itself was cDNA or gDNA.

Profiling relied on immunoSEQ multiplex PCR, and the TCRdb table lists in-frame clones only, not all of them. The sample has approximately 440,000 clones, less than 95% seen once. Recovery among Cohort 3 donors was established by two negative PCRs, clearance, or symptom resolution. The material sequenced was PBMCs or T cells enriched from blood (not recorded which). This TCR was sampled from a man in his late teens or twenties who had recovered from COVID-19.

The CDR3 sequence: CASSGPGAHSGNTIYF. The CDR3 nucleotides are TGTGCCAGCAGTGGACCGGGAGCTCACTCTGGAAACACCATATATTTT. This rearrangement joins TRBV6-1 to TRBJ1-3; D is unclear. Trimming stripped 4 bases from V and 0 bases from J, with 13 bases between. Germline V gene lookup returns CDR1 MNHNS and CDR2 SASEGT. The CDR3 loop spans 16 amino acids.